The following is a T cell receptor beta chain sequence with its context. The target antigen is unknown. This sample is part of a study of monozygotic twins with inflammatory bowel disease. TCRdb re-called the 5' RACE reads and catalogs CDR3 proteins one per entry, DNA excluded. The sample shows over 120,000 distinct CDR3 sequences, and more than 1% sits with its ten largest clones. General study results and limits: IBD patients shared fewer clonotypes with others than healthy twins, especially with disease activity. Twins classed as concordant or discordant showed no difference in repertoire similarity, possibly from limited power.

This CDR3 is 12 amino acids long. From germline, CDR1 is SGHNT and CDR2 YYREEE (reference sequence). Specimen: blood. This TCR was sampled from a human donor with ulcerative colitis or Crohn's disease, or a healthy co-twin of an affected twin (not recorded which). The rearrangement uses TRBV5-4 and TRBJ2-5; TCRdb gives TRBD2 as the D gene, but with no DNA this cannot be confirmed. CDR3 amino acids: CASSRNGSPQYF.